This TCR beta chain was sequenced for a study of blood T cell repertoires in COVID-19 (dated by TCRdb to about 2020). Concerning the study at large: Collaborator samples came from the United States, Italy and Spain and covered acute and convalescent phases of COVID-19. The prospective study material was composed of cDNA or gDNA derived from T cells, B-cell-depleted T cells, or PBMCs. The dataset comprised deeply sampled blood TCRbeta repertoires from subjects exposed to, actively infected with, or recovered from COVID-19. The repertoires were released in a freely available public database intended as a resource for research on the immune response to SARS-CoV-2. Samples came from the ongoing ImmuneRACE study (first 160 participants) plus 1,254 subjects from 6 global collaborators. Sample metadata almost always included a de-identified subject ID, COVID-19 status, age in years and sex. Where HLA class I and class II types were available, the types were taken from metadata supplied by the sample provider, not from assay-based typing. Study-wide conclusions, independent of this receptor: The amount of clinical and demographic metadata varied by source and participant and was provided uncurated.

This clone was observed once. Its antigen is currently not known. No base quality values were provided; no much bigger clone lies one nucleotide off. The immunoSEQ Assay, a bias-controlled multiplex PCR, was used to amplify TCRbeta CDR3 regions from genomic DNA. In the authors' own workflow: The number of nucleated cells in each sample was estimated by amplification of reference gene primers within the assay. To quantify the absolute abundance of each unique TCRbeta CDR3 rearrangement, sequence reads were collapsed and filtered. For each sample, productive Simpson clonality was calculated as the square root of Simpson's diversity index across productive rearrangements. The table comes from immuneACCESS by way of TCRdb, which keeps in-frame sequences with V and J called. Part of the clones is missing from these tables; in studies checked, under half for an unresolved V gene and the rest for unknown reasons. The D gene and trimming were derived from the DNA, and the V and J assignments and clone size from that table. For this sample there are approximately 170,000 clones; around 79% appear just once. The ten largest clones represent around 12% of the sample.

Taken from cysteine to phenylalanine, the CDR3 has 15 residues. Only the CDR3 portion is preserved as DNA: 45 bases, with reading frame beginning at the first base. Trimming accounts for 6 bases at V and 5 bases at J, while the number of junction bases matched to no gene is 7. From a lookup of the germline V gene (reference sequence), CDR1 and CDR2 are PRHDT and FYEKMQ. Collaborating institutions collected whole blood in K2EDTA tubes following their own protocols. For TCRbeta analysis, collaborators shipped samples as frozen whole blood, isolated PBMCs, or DNA extracted from either of those sample types.

This clonotype was obtained from a woman between 50 and 59 years old with acute or convalescent COVID-19. Sequencing was carried out using peripheral blood. The rearrangement joined TRBV13 to TRBJ2-1, and 10 bases in between align with TRBD2. The sequenced DNA: TGTGCCAGCAGGCGGACTAGCGGAATTCACAATGAGCAGTTCTTC. This codes for CASRRTSGIHNEQFF.